This T cell receptor beta chain is from a study of blood T cell repertoires in COVID-19. The table came from immunoSEQ multiplex PCR; TCRdb's copy has only in-frame clones and leaves some out. Among tens of thousands of clones listed, 75% to 85% were seen once. From germline, CDR1 is SEHNR and CDR2 FQNEAQ (reference sequence). CDR3 length: 16 amino acids. The ends lost 5 bases at V and 4 bases at J; junction bases unmatched: 9. The chain employs TRBV7-9 and TRBJ2-7; 12 bases are shared with TRBD2. The receptor comes from a woman aged 70-85 years with acute or convalescent COVID-19. Sequencing used peripheral blood. The CDR3 bases are TGTGCCAGCAGCCAACAGACTAGCGGGGGCATTTACGAGCAGTACTTC. Its protein is CASSQQTSGGIYEQYF.